This T cell receptor (beta chain) was identified in a study of technical replicates of blood from a handful of donors. Data came from immunoSEQ multiplex PCR; TCRdb stores just in-frame clones and leaves some out. The table records 84,000 or so clones, approximately 93% of them present only once. V gave up 2 bases and J gave up 6 bases; unmatched junction bases: 7. Germline CDR1 MGHRA, CDR2 YSYEKL. This CDR3 region has 16 residues. The clonotype originates from a human donor in good health. The chain has TRBV4-1 and TRBJ2-3, with 11 bases identical to TRBD1. What was sequenced was T cells isolated from PBMCs. The CDR3 reads CASSQHPGTGGDTQYF. The CDR3 DNA reads as TGCGCCAGCAGCCAACACCCCGGGACAGGGGGGGATACGCAGTATTTT.